These 27 T cell receptor beta chains were all obtained from the same sample, sequenced in a study of blood T cell repertoires in COVID-19. The table came from immunoSEQ multiplex PCR; TCRdb's copy has only in-frame clones and leaves some out. The sample yields approximately 80,000 clones, 60% to 85% seen once. Input material: peripheral blood. The receptors stem from a human donor in a cohort sampled during active COVID-19.

V gene TRBV28 combines with J gene TRBJ2-3; 14 positions match TRBD2. Losses at the gene ends were 2 bases for V and 2 bases for J; bases not matched to a gene: 6. This CDR3 comprises 18 residues. Germline CDR1 MDHEN, CDR2 SYDVKM. The CDR3 nucleotides read TGTGCCAGCAGTTTAAAAGGGACTAGCGGGGGATCCACAGATACGCAGTATTTT. This sequence encodes CASSLKGTSGGSTDTQYF.

This sequence joins TRBV2 and TRBJ1-1; the D gene is possibly TRBD1 (6 bases). CDR1 SNHLY and CDR2 FYNNEI come from the germline V gene. The CDR3 is 14 residues long. Trimming left V 6 bases short and J 1 base short, with 12 bases between. As DNA, the CDR3 is TGTGCCAGCAGGAGGGGGTTGGGGAACACTGAAGCTTTCTTT. Its protein product is CASRRGLGNTEAFF. Looking up the rest from reference TRBV2 and TRBJ1-1 gives the full variable domain: EPEVTQTPSHQVTQMGQEVILRCVPISNHLYFYWYRQILGQKVEFLVSFYNNEISEKSEIFDDQFSVERPDGSNFTLKIRSTKLEDSAMYFCASRRGLGNTEAFFGQGTRLTVV.

The rearrangement uses TRBV27 and TRBJ1-6; weak D call: TRBD1 (6 bases). This CDR3 is built from 15 residues. In germline, CDR1 is MNHEY, CDR2 SMNVEV (reference sequence). Trimming cost V 3 bases and J 7 bases, with 13 bases left between them. CDR3 protein: CASSFRGMGNSPLHF. CDR3 nucleotide sequence: TGTGCCAGCAGTTTCAGGGGTATGGGGAATTCACCCCTCCACTTT.

This chain links TRBV7-2 with TRBJ1-3; possible D gene TRBD1, 5 bases. The CDR3 sequence is 15 residues long. Trimming removed 5 bases at V and 2 bases at J, with 13 bases between. Germline CDR1 is SGHTA and CDR2 is FQGNSA. The CDR3 DNA reads as TGTGCCAGCAGCCCCTGGGGGGAGGCTGGAAACACCATATATTTT. It yields the protein CASSPWGEAGNTIYF.

The genes are TRBV27 and TRBJ1-2; 9 nucleotides line up with TRBD1. The V gene's germline CDR1 is MNHEY and CDR2 SMNVEV (reference sequence). This CDR3 contains 15 residues. Germline trimming cut 2 bases from V and 8 bases from J; bases unmatched to any gene: 9. The CDR3 loop reads CASSLTTGGLGGYTF. DNA of the CDR3: TGTGCCAGCAGTTTAACTACAGGGGGCCTGGGGGGCTACACCTTC.

This clone has a single count. The chain is built from TRBV27 and TRBJ1-2; D is unresolved. Trimming stripped 5 bases from V and 8 bases from J, with 15 bases between. The length of the CDR3 is 13 residues. Looked up from germline, CDR1 is MNHEY and CDR2 is SMNVEV (reference sequence). CDR3 coding DNA: TGTGCCAGCAGTCCGATGCCATTTAGCGGCTACACCTTC. It translates to CASSPMPFSGYTF.

V is TRBV6-5 and J is TRBJ1-4, with D unresolved. CDR3 length: 15 amino acids. Looked up from germline, CDR1 is MNHEY and CDR2 is SVGAGI. The V end lost 2 bases, the J end lost 0 bases, and 7 bases lay between the germline ends. The CDR3 loop is CASSYEAATNEKLFF. The CDR3 nucleotides are TGTGCCAGCAGTTACGAAGCGGCAACTAATGAAAAACTGTTTTTT.

The chain employs TRBV19 and TRBJ1-3; maybe TRBD1 (6 bases). Germline-derived CDR1 and CDR2 are LNHDA and SQIVND (reference sequence). This CDR3 has 17 amino acids. V gave up 7 bases and J gave up 0 bases, with 19 bases separating them. The CDR3 nucleotides read TGTGCCAGTACTCCAACCGACAGGCCCCTCTCTGGAAACACCATATATTTT. Translation gives CASTPTDRPLSGNTIYF.

V is TRBV20-1 and J is TRBJ2-2; D remains ambiguous. Germline assignment: CDR1 DFQATT and CDR2 SNEGSKA (reference sequence). The V and J ends lost 3 bases and 4 bases respectively, with 9 bases between them. The CDR3 covers 13 residues. CDR3 nucleotides: TGCAGTGCTAGTGAGAGTTCCACCGGGGAGCTGTTTTTT. This codes for CSASESSTGELFF.

This chain connects TRBV30 to TRBJ2-7, with D possibly TRBD1 on 6 matching bases. V lost 5 bases, J lost 3 bases, and 20 bases lay in between. CDR1 is GTSNPN, CDR2 SVGIG, per germline (reference sequence). CDR3 length equals 15 residues. The CDR3 DNA follows: TGTGCCTGGTCCCAGGGGCAGCGGACCCTCTACGAGCAGTACGTC. Its translation: CAWSQGQRTLYEQYV.

CDR3 DNA sequence: TGTGCCAGCAGCTTATTAGATGAGGGGGCGGACGAGCAGTACTTC. Its translation: CASSLLDEGADEQYF. The rearrangement uses TRBV7-8 and TRBJ2-7; 7 nucleotides line up with TRBD1. V shed 2 bases, J shed 5 bases, and the junction held 9 bases outside the gene matches. Germline lookup yields CDR1 SGHVS and CDR2 FQNEAQ. The CDR3 is 15 amino acids.

This chain joins TRBV5-1 and TRBJ1-2; 9 bases agree with TRBD1. The CDR3 consists of 14 residues. V shed 4 bases, J shed 7 bases, and the junction held 8 bases outside the gene matches. From germline, CDR1 is SGHRS and CDR2 YFSETQ. The CDR3 bases are TGCGCCAGCAGCACTGGGACAGGGACGAGTGGCTACACCTTC. Amino acid sequence: CASSTGTGTSGYTF.

The J gene is TRBJ2-1, the V gene TRBV11-2; D is perhaps TRBD2 (6 bases). There are 17 residues in the CDR3. Deletions cut 5 bases from V and 7 bases from J, with 24 bases between. The germline CDR1 and CDR2 sequences are SGHAT and FQNNGV. CDR3 loop: CASSLDPYGSGRNEQFF. CDR3 DNA: TGTGCCAGCAGCCTTGACCCGTACGGGAGCGGTAGGAATGAGCAGTTCTTC.

The V call is TRBV7-9, the J call TRBJ1-3; 9 bases are a match to TRBD1. Germline V gives CDR1 SEHNR, CDR2 FQNEAQ (reference sequence). Trimming took 5 bases from V and 4 from J; bases not matched to a gene: 9. The length of the CDR3 is 16 residues. CDR3 DNA: TGTGCCAGCAGCAAAGCCGGGACAGGGAACGGAAACACCATATATTTT. Its protein is CASSKAGTGNGNTIYF.

The chain combines TRBV6-5 with TRBJ2-1; D unclear. Germline V gene lookup returns CDR1 MNHEY and CDR2 SVGAGI. Trimming removed 6 bases at V and 6 bases at J, with 12 bases between. The CDR3 contains 13 residues. In DNA form, the CDR3 reads TGTGCCAGCAGCCGCTCGAACTTCAATGAGCAGTTCTTC. Its translation is CASSRSNFNEQFF.

The chain carries TRBV13 and TRBJ2-3, with a tentative D call TRBD2 (5 bases). The germline CDR1 and CDR2 sequences are PRHDT and FYEKMQ (reference sequence). V lost 1 base and J 7 bases, leaving 9 bases between the germline ends. CDR3 length: 13 amino acids. CDR3 loop: CASSLEAGYTQYF. The CDR3 DNA sequence: TGTGCCAGCAGCTTAGAGGCGGGTTATACGCAGTATTTT. The full variable domain, completed using reference TRBV13 and TRBJ2-3, is AAGVIQSPRHLIKEKRETATLKCYPIPRHDTVYWYQQGPGQDPQFLISFYEKMQSDKGSIPDRFSAQQFSDYHSELNMSSLELGDSALYFCASSLEAGYTQYFGPGTRLTVL.

The rearrangement links TRBV6-2 or TRBV6-3 to TRBJ2-1; 9 nucleotides agree with TRBD2. This CDR3 contains 15 residues. In germline, CDR1 is MNHEY, CDR2 SVGEGT. The V gene end was trimmed by 6 bases and the J gene end by 8 bases; junction bases not matched to a gene: 11. The CDR3 DNA reads as TGTGCCAGCAGCCTCGCCGCGGAGCGGGGGGATGAGCAGTTCTTC. This gives the protein CASSLAAERGDEQFF.

This chain joins TRBV5-1 and TRBJ2-7; D is unresolved. Germline-derived CDR1 and CDR2 are SGHRS and YFSETQ. CDR3 length: 13 residues. Trimming shortened V by 6 bases and J by 3 bases, and 13 bases separated the two germline ends. The CDR3 loop reads CASKVHSYYEQYF. The CDR3 DNA is TGCGCCAGCAAAGTACACAGTTACTACGAGCAGTACTTC. The full variable domain, rest sourced from reference TRBV5-1 and TRBJ2-7, is KAGVTQTPRYLIKTRGQQVTLSCSPISGHRSVSWYQQTPGQGLQFLFEYFSETQRNKGNFPGRFSGRQFSNSRSEMNVSTLELGDSALYLCASKVHSYYEQYFGPGTRLTVT.

J is TRBJ2-7 and V is TRBV7-8; 13 positions match TRBD2. Germline trimming cut 5 bases from V and 6 bases from J; bases unmatched to any gene: 7. From germline, CDR1 is SGHVS and CDR2 FQNEAQ. The CDR3 extends over 15 amino acids. This CDR3 is CASSPGTSGKPEQYV. CDR3 nucleotide sequence: TGTGCCAGCAGCCCCGGGACTAGCGGGAAGCCCGAGCAGTACGTC.

This chain uses TRBV29-1 with TRBJ2-3; the D gene is possibly TRBD2 (6 bases). This CDR3 spans 17 amino acids. The germline V gene encodes CDR1 SQVTM and CDR2 ANQGSEA. Trimming removed 7 bases from V and 0 bases from J, with 23 bases in between. As DNA, the CDR3 is TGCAGCGCCGAACGAGTGTACGGGGCGGGGAGCACAGATACGCAGTATTTT. Translated: CSAERVYGAGSTDTQYF.

The gene calls are TRBV15 and TRBJ1-1; 8 bases line up with TRBD1. The CDR3 contains 14 residues. V shed 1 base and J 3 bases; nucleotides not matched to a gene: 1. CDR1 is LNHNV, CDR2 YYDKDF, per germline (reference sequence). The CDR3 region has the DNA TGTGCCACCAGCAGAGCAGGGGGCTACACTGAAGCTTTCTTT. Residues: CATSRAGGYTEAFF.

This chain joins TRBV15 and TRBJ1-2; D gene ambiguous. With 0 bases removed from V and 13 bases from J, the gap between germline ends came to 24 bases. The CDR3 spans 16 residues. The V gene's germline CDR1 is LNHNV and CDR2 YYDKDF (reference sequence). CDR3 residues: CATSREVVGGPQRATF. The CDR3 DNA sequence: TGTGCCACCAGCAGAGAAGTTGTTGGAGGGCCCCAGCGAGCCACCTTC.

This sequence joins TRBV30 and TRBJ2-3; 9 bases align to TRBD1. The CDR3 has 15 amino acids. Germline assignment: CDR1 GTSNPN and CDR2 SVGIG (reference sequence). Trimming removed 6 bases from V and 6 bases from J; junction bases left unmatched: 13. The CDR3 loop is CACLRDRAFMDTQYF. CDR3 in DNA: TGTGCCTGCCTCCGGGACAGGGCCTTTATGGATACGCAGTATTTT. Variable domain in full (rest from reference TRBV30 and TRBJ2-3): SQTIHQWPATLVQPVGSPLSLECTVEGTSNPNLYWYRQAAGRGLQLLFYSVGIGQISSEVPQNLSASRPQDRQFILSSKKLLLSDSGFYLCACLRDRAFMDTQYFGPGTRLTVL.

The gene calls are TRBV18 and TRBJ1-4; possibly TRBD1 for D (5 bases). V lost 3 bases to trimming and J lost 7 bases, with 12 bases between them. Looked up from germline, CDR1 is KGHSH and CDR2 is LQKENI. The CDR3 runs 14 residues. CDR3 DNA sequence: TGTGCCAGCTCACCCACGGGGGGGGTTGAAAAACTGTTTTTT. Encoded protein: CASSPTGGVEKLFF.

The V gene is TRBV2, the J gene TRBJ1-4, with 8 nucleotides matching TRBD1. The CDR3 extends over 15 amino acids. The trim removed 6 bases at V and 2 bases at J, leaving 5 bases unmatched. Germline V lookup: CDR1 SNHLY, CDR2 FYNNEI. CDR3 DNA sequence: TGTGCCAGCAGAGGGCAGGGGGCTACTAATGAAAAACTGTTTTTT. This encodes CASRGQGATNEKLFF.

This chain uses TRBV24-1 with TRBJ1-1, with a tentative D call TRBD1 (6 bases). This CDR3 has 15 residues. CDR1 KGHDR and CDR2 SFDVKD come from the germline V gene. Trimming removed 2 bases from V and 6 bases from J, with 15 bases in between. CDR3 sequence (DNA): TGTGCCACCAGTGATTCCGCCACAGGGCACGCTGAAGCTTTCTTT. This encodes CATSDSATGHAEAFF.

V gene TRBV20-1 combines with J gene TRBJ2-2; 9 nucleotides align to TRBD2. The V and J ends lost 3 bases and 5 bases, in that order; junction bases with no gene match: 4. This CDR3 has 14 residues. Germline V gives CDR1 DFQATT, CDR2 SNEGSKA (reference sequence). The CDR3 DNA reads TGCAGTGCTAGTTACAGCGGGGGGACCGGGGAGCTGTTTTTT. Its protein product is CSASYSGGTGELFF.